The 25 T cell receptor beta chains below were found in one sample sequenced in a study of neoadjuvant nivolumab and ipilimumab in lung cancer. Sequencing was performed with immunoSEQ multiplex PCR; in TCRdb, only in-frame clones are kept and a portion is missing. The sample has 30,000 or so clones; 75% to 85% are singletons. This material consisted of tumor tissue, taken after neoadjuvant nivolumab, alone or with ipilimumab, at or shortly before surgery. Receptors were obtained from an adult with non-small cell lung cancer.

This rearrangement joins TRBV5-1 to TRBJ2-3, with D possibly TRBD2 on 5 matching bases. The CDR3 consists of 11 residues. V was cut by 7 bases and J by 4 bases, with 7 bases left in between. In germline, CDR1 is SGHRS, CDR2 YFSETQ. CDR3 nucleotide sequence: TGCGCCAGCGGCGGGCCAGATACGCAGTATTTT. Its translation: CASGGPDTQYF.

CDR3 amino acids: CASSLGGQETQYF. Here the CDR3 DNA reads TGTGCCAGCAGCTTAGGGGGTCAGGAGACCCAGTACTTC. The chain carries TRBV7-3 and TRBJ2-5; either TRBD1 or TRBD2 may fit D (5 bases each). CDR3 size: 13 residues. In germline, CDR1 is SGHTA, CDR2 FQGTGA. Deletions cut 2 bases from V and 5 bases from J, with 9 bases between.

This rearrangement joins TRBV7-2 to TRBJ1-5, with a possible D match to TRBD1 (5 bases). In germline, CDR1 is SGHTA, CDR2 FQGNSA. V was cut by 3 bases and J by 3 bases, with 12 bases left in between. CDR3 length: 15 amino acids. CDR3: CASSFSGGTNQPQHF. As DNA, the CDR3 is TGTGCCAGCAGCTTTTCCGGCGGGACCAATCAGCCCCAGCATTTT. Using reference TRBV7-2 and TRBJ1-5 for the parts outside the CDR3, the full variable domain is GAGVSQSPSNKVTEKGKDVELRCDPISGHTALYWYRQSLGQGLEFLIYFQGNSAPDKSGLPSDRFSAERTGGSVSTLTIQRTQQEDSAVYLCASSFSGGTNQPQHFGDGTRLSIL.

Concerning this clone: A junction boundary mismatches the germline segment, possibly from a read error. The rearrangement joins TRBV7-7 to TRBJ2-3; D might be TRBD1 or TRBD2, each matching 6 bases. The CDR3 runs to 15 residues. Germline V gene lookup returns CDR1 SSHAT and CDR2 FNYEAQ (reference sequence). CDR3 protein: CASSLGGGEADTQYF. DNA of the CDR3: TGTGCTAGCAGCTTAGGAGGGGGAGAGGCAGATACGCAGTATTTT.

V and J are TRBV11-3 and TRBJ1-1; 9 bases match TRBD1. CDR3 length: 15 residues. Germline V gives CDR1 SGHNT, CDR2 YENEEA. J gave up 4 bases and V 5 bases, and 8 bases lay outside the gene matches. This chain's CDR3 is CASSPGTGRGTEAFF. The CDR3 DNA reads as TGTGCCAGCAGCCCCGGGACAGGGCGAGGCACTGAAGCTTTCTTT.

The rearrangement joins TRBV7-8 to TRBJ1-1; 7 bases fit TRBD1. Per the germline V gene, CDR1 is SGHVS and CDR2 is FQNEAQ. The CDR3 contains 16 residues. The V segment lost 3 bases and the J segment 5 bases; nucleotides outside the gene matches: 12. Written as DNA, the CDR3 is TGTGCCAGCAGCTTTGTCCTGGAGACAGGGTTGACTGAAGCTTTCTTT. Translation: CASSFVLETGLTEAFF.

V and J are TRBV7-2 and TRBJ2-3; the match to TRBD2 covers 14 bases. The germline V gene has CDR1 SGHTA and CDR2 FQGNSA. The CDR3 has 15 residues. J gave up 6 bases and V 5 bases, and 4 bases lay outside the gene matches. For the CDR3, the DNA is TGTGCCAGCAGCCCCCGACTAGCGGGAGGGGATACGCAGTATTTT. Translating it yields CASSPRLAGGDTQYF.

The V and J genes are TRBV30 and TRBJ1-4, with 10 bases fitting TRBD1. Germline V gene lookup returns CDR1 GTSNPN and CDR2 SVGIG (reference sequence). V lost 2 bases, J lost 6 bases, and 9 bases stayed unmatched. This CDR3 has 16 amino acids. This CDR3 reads CAWSTSRDRGYEKLFF. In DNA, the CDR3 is TGTGCCTGGAGTACCTCACGGGACAGGGGATATGAAAAACTGTTTTTT.

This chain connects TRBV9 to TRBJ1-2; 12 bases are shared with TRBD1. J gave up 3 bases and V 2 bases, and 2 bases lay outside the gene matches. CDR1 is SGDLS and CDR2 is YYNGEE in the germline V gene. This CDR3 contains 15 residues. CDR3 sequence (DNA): TGTGCCAGCAGCGTCGGGACAGGGGGCGACTATGGCTACACCTTC. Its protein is CASSVGTGGDYGYTF.

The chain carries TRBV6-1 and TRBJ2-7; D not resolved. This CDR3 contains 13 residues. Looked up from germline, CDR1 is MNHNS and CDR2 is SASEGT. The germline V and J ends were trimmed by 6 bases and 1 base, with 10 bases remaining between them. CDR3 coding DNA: TGTGCCAGCAGGGACGGGCGTTCCTACGAGCAGTACTTC. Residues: CASRDGRSYEQYF.

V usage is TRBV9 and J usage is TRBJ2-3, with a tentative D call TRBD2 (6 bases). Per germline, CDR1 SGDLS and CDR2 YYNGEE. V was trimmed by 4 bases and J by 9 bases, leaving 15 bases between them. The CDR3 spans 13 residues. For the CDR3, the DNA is TGTGCCAGCAGCCAGTCAGGGACTGGGACGCAGTATTTT. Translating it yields CASSQSGTGTQYF.

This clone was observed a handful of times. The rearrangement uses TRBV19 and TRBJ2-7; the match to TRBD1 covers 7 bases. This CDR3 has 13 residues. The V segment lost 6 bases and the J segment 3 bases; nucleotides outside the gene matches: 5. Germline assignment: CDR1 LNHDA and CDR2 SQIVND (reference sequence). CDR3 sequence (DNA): TGTGCCAGTAGCCCGGGACAGTTCTACGAGCAGTACTTC. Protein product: CASSPGQFYEQYF.

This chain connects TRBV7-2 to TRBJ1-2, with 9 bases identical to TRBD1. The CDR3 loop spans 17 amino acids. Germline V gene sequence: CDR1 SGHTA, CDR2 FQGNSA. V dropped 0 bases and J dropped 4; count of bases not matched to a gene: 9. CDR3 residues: CASSLAFYGQGSYGYTF. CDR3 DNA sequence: TGTGCCAGCAGCTTAGCTTTTTATGGACAGGGGAGCTATGGCTACACCTTC.

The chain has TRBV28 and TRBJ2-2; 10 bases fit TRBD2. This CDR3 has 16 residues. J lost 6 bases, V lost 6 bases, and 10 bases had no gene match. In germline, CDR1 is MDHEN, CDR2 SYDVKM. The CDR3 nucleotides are TGTGCCAGCAGCCTCACTAGCGGGATGGGACCCGGGGAGCTGTTTTTT. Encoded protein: CASSLTSGMGPGELFF.

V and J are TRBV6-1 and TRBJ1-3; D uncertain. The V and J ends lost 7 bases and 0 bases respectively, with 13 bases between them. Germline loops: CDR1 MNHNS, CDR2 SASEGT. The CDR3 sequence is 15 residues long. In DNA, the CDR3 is TGTGCCAGCATTGCGACGGGTCACTCTGGAAACACCATATATTTT. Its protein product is CASIATGHSGNTIYF.

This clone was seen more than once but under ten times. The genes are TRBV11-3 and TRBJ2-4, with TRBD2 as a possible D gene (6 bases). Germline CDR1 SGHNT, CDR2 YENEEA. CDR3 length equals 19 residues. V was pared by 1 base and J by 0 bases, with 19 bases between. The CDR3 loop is CASSLGSAFRGLAKNIQYF. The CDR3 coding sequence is TGTGCCAGCAGCTTAGGGTCAGCGTTTCGGGGACTAGCCAAAAACATTCAGTACTTC.

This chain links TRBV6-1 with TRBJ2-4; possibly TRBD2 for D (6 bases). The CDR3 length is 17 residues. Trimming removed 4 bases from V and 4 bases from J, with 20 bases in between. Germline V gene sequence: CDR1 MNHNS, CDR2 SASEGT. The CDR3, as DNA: TGTGCCAGCAGTGGAGGTTATGGCGGGGAGGAGAAAAACATTCAGTACTTC. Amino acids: CASSGGYGGEEKNIQYF.

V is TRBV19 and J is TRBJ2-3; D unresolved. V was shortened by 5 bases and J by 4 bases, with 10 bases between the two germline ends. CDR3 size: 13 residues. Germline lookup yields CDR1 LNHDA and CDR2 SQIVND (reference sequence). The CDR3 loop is CASSPLHPDTQYF. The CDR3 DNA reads TGTGCCAGTAGTCCCCTACACCCAGATACGCAGTATTTT.

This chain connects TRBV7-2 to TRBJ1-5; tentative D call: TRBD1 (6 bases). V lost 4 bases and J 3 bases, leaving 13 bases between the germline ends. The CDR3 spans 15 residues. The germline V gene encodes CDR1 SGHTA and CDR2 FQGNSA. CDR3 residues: CASSSRDNYNQPQHF. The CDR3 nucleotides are TGTGCCAGCAGCTCCCGGGACAACTACAATCAGCCCCAGCATTTT.

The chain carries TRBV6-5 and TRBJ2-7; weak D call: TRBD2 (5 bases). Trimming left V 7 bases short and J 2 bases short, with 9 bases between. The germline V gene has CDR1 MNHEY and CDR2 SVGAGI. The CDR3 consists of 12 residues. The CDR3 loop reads CASTGLTYEQYF. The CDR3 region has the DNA TGTGCCAGCACAGGACTTACCTACGAGCAGTACTTC.

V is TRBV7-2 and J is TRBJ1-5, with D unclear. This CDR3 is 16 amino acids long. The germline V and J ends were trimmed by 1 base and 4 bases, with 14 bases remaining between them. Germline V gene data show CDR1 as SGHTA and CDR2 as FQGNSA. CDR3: CASSLGAHVSNQPQHF. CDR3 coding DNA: TGTGCCAGCAGCTTAGGGGCCCACGTTTCTAATCAGCCCCAGCATTTT.

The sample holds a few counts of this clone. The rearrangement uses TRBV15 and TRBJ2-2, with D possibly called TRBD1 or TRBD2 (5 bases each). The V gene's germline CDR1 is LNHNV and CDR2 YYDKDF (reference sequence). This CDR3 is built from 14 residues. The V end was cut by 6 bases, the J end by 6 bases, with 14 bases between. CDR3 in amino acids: CATRRDPLSGELFF. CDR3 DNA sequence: TGTGCCACCAGAAGGGACCCACTATCCGGGGAGCTGTTTTTT.

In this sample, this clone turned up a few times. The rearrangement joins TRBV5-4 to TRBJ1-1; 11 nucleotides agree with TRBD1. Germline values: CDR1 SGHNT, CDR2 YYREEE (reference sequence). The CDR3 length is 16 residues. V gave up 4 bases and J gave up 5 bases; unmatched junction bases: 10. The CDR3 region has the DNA TGTGCCAGCAGCCCCGGGACAGGGGGTTCGTTGACTGAAGCTTTCTTT. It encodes CASSPGTGGSLTEAFF.

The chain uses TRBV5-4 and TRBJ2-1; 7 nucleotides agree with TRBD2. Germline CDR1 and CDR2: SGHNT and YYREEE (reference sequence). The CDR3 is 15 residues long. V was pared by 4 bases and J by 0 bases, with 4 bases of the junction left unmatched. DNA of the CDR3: TGTGCCAGCAGCGGGGACTATTACTCCTACAATGAGCAGTTCTTC. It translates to CASSGDYYSYNEQFF.

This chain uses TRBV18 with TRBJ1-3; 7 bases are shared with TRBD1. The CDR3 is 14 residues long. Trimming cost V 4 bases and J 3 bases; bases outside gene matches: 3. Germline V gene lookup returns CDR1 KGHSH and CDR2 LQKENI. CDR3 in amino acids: CASSQQGFGNTIYF. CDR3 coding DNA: TGTGCCAGCTCACAACAGGGGTTTGGAAACACCATATATTTT.